The rows below give T cell receptor beta chains drawn from one sample of a study of human T cells and chemical hapten exposure. TCRdb re-analysed the RACE reads in MiXCR, keeping a single row per CDR3 protein. The top ten clones hold under 7% of a sample with around 190,000 distinct CDR3 sequences, around 22% of them seen once. The sample was whole blood, taken in connection with sensitization to the hapten diphenylcyclopropenone (DPC). These receptors all come from a woman aged 45-65 years with alopecia areata. Some clones in this sample may be carry-over from other donors' samples. Each CDR3 is given with its conserved first and last residue. The D gene is left open where the match is weak. A row's size may be missing; if present it is once, few, many or a size class.

size	D	V	J	CDR3	DNA
few	NA	TRBV5-1	TRBJ2-5	CASSPRGRQETQYF	TGCGCCAGCAGCCCTCGGGGGAGACAAGAGACCCAGTACTTC
few	TRBD2	TRBV5-5	TRBJ2-1	CASSLYSGSSYNEQFF	TGTGCCAGCAGCTTGTATAGCGGGAGCTCCTACAATGAGCAGTTCTTC
NA	NA	TRBV7-9	TRBJ2-1	CASSLGTEGQIF	TGTGCCAGCAGCTTAGGGACAGAAGGTCAGATCTTC
once	NA	TRBV3-1	TRBJ2-5	CASSPTAEETQYF	TGTGCCAGCAGCCCCACCGCAGAAGAGACCCAGTACTTC
NA	NA	TRBV20-1	TRBJ1-6	CSARVAGNSPLHF	TGCAGTGCTAGAGTGGCTGGGAATTCACCCCTCCACTTT
NA	NA	TRBV10-3	TRBJ1-6	CAITVGGFGSPLHF	TGTGCCATCACCGTCGGGGGATTTGGTTCACCCCTCCACTTT
NA	TRBD1	TRBV7-9	TRBJ1-2	CASSLPGGYGYTF	TGTGCCAGCAGCTTACCAGGGGGCTATGGCTACACCTTC
NA	NA	TRBV2	TRBJ2-3	CASNPDRSDTQYF	TGTGCCAGCAACCCCGACAGGTCAGATACGCAGTATTTT
NA	TRBD1	TRBV29-1	TRBJ2-3	CSVRTGGDTDTQYF	TGCAGCGTTCGGACAGGGGGAGATACTGATACGCAGTATTTT
NA	NA	TRBV29-1	TRBJ2-3	CSVEGQGADTQYF	TGCAGCGTTGAGGGCCAGGGCGCAGATACGCAGTATTTT
many	TRBD2	TRBV5-1	TRBJ2-3	CASSRTGLAGVRDTQYF	TGCGCCAGCAGCAGGACGGGACTAGCGGGAGTAAGGGATACGCAGTATTTT
few	TRBD2	TRBV10-2	TRBJ2-1	CANKTSGAPFYNEQFF	TGCGCCAACAAGACTAGCGGGGCCCCATTCTACAATGAGCAGTTCTTC
many	TRBD2	TRBV20-1	TRBJ2-7	CSAPGTSGTYEQYF	TGCAGTGCCCCAGGGACTAGCGGGACCTACGAGCAGTACTTC
NA	NA	TRBV29-1	TRBJ1-1	CSVFRRPTEAFF	TGCAGCGTTTTTAGACGACCAACTGAAGCTTTCTTT
NA	NA	TRBV10-3	TRBJ2-5	CAISERDRRTQETQYF	TGTGCCATCAGTGAACGGGACCGGAGGACCCAAGAGACCCAGTACTTC
NA	TRBD1	TRBV19	TRBJ1-2	CASSPDDRVFFLANGYTF	TGTGCCAGTAGTCCAGACGACAGGGTCTTTTTTCTTGCCAATGGCTACACCTTC
few	NA	TRBV29-1	TRBJ2-5	CSVEEPQGRKETQYF	TGCAGCGTTGAAGAACCCCAGGGGAGGAAGGAGACCCAGTACTTC
NA	NA	TRBV6-5	TRBJ2-1	CASSHHNEQFF	TGTGCCAGCAGTCACCACAATGAGCAGTTCTTC
NA	TRBD1	TRBV10-3	TRBJ2-1	CAIRGTGNNEQFF	TGTGCCATCCGGGGGACAGGGAACAATGAGCAGTTCTTC
NA	NA	TRBV7-6	TRBJ2-5	CASSLKVAGTYQETQYF	TGTGCCAGCAGCTTAAAGGTAGCAGGGACCTACCAAGAGACCCAGTACTTC
NA	NA	TRBV12-5	TRBJ2-3	CASGLARGTSTDTQYF	TGTGCTAGTGGTTTGGCCAGGGGCACTAGCACAGATACGCAGTATTTT